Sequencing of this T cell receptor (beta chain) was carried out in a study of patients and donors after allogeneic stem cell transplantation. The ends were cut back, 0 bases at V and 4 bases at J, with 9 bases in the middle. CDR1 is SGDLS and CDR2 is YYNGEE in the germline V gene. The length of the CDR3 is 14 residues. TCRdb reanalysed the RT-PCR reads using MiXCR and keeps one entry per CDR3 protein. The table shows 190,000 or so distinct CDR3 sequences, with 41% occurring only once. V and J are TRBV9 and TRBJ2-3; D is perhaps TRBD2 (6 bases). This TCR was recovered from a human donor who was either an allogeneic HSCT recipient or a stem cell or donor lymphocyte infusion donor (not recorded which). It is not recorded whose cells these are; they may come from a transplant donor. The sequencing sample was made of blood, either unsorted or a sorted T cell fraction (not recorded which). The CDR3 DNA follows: TGTGCCAGCAGCGTAGCGGGAGTCCCAGATACGCAGTATTTT. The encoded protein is CASSVAGVPDTQYF.